The present TCR beta chain was sequenced within a study of radiation and T cells in renal cell carcinoma. Some clones are missing from TCRdb's copy, which holds only in-frame ones; the method was immunoSEQ multiplex PCR. This sample has roughly 160,000 clones; about 85% occur once, and the top ten carry around 11%. Study-wide findings and caveats: In blood, top tumor clones expanded by 2 weeks, shrinking by 4.

Time point described: blood 4 weeks post-SBRT, at nephrectomy. Regarding treatment: 15 Gy SBRT to primary tumor, nephrectomy 4 weeks later. Radiation-treated patients gave blood at baseline, week 2 and week 4. This renal cell carcinoma was of the clear cell type. Germline CDR1 MGHDK, CDR2 SYGVNS. The germline V and J ends were trimmed by 3 bases and 3 bases, with 10 bases remaining between them. CDR3 length equals 14 residues. This clone turned up a few times. Its antigen is undetermined. This receptor was obtained from a woman in her 50s with renal cell carcinoma. The source material was blood, sampled from a patient whose treatment included radiotherapy and nephrectomy. The chain joins TRBV25-1 to TRBJ2-3, with D unclear. CDR3 in amino acids: CASSDHSGTDTQYF. CDR3 DNA sequence: TGTGCCAGCAGTGACCACTCCGGGACAGATACGCAGTATTTT.